Listed here is a single T cell receptor beta chain. The target of this receptor is not known. No much larger clone exists at a distance of one base, and base qualities are not known. The cohort comprised several hundred healthy bone marrow donors. At the time of sampling, every cohort member was nominally healthy, though immune exposures that went unrecorded were likely present. Of the 666 cohort members, 289 had a positive CMV serostatus and 352 had a negative one, while no CMV serostatus was recorded for the donor. A peripheral blood sample was provided by each donor, and peripheral blood mononuclear cells were used for TCR beta sequencing. The Qiagen DNeasy Blood Extraction Kit was used to extract genomic DNA from the blood cell samples. These data originate in a study of cytomegalovirus exposure and HLA in healthy donors (TCRdb year 2017). About the investigation overall: According to an earlier analysis of a few hundred of the donors, 150 million to 200 million T cells yielded 117 million unique TCR beta sequences and approximately 300 Gb of sequence data. A separate validation cohort of some 130 different subjects was used in addition to the roughly 640-subject first cohort. The study aimed to test whether signatures of past pathogen exposure could be identified by cataloging public T cell receptors. Using immunosequencing, the study profiled T cell repertoires from 550 to 750 subjects and related those repertoires to cytomegalovirus serostatus. To predict cytomegalovirus infection status, the study brought together high-throughput TCR immunosequencing, statistical association of individual TCRs with disease status, and machine learning. Because of strong linkage in the cohort, a handful of DR-DQ haplotypes were treated as single units for association and clustering. Every discovery cohort repertoire had been produced on one sequencing platform. Donor age, sex, ethnicity and CMV serostatus were collected together with the repertoire data. A later genetic analysis took genome-wide SNP genotypes for about 55% of the roughly 700 donors and used that subset as a discovery cohort. In the later analysis, no new phenotypic data were used to find candidate immune exposures; instead, reliance was placed on TCR beta sequences and their occurrence across donors. To study patterns of TCR occurrence, a later analysis re-analyzed previously published TCR beta repertoires from hundreds of donors and added high-resolution HLA genotyping. Among the approximately 430 genotyped donors, around 79% belonged to the genetic ancestry cluster associated with self-reported Caucasian donors. An earlier analysis of some 500 of the donors used high-throughput TCR beta sequencing to judge whether each TCR beta V gene segment behaved as functional or pseudogenic. Both class I and class II loci were covered by HLA typing, at four-digit resolution. Among about 390 genotyped donors of the cohort, an average of approximately 240,000 unique TCR beta nucleotide sequences were sequenced per donor, about a sixth of them non-productive. Typing coverage differed by locus: A, B, C, DRB1 and DQB1 were typed in roughly 629-630 donors, DQA1 in approximately 520, DPA1 in over 600, and DPB1 in about 450. An early release covering 500 to 750 HLA-typed donors comprised about 290 gigabases of sequencing data and 85 million to 100 million unique TCR sequences.

The protocol used for the library was the immunoSEQ multiplex PCR assay. The multiplex PCR relied on a mix of 60 forward primers for TCR Vbeta segments and 13 reverse primers for TCR Jbeta segments. The CDR3 region of rearranged TCR beta genes was amplified from genomic DNA by a multiplex PCR assay. The Illumina HiSeq System was used to sequence the amplified TCR beta libraries as 87-base-pair reads. Concerning the study's data processing: A later analysis counted about 82 million unique TCR beta chains across the 650 to 700 repertoires, and approximately 11 million of these chains were shared by at least two donors. Raw reads were error-corrected and collapsed into unique sequences by a nearest-neighbor algorithm in which closely related sequences were merged to remove PCR and sequencing errors. V, D and J gene segments were assigned by aligning CDR3 sequences to IMGT reference sequences. For a sequence to be retained, a match of at least six nucleotides was required to both a V gene segment and a J gene segment. A rearrangement was called productive if the CDR3 had no stop codons and remained in frame with V and J, and every other rearrangement was called non-productive. CDR3 was defined by IMGT convention, running from the second conserved V-encoded cysteine to the conserved J-encoded phenylalanine. In an earlier analysis of more than 550 of the donors, sequences lacking an unambiguous match to a single V gene segment were excluded. An earlier analysis of fewer than 750 of the donors classified V segments as functional when productive rearrangements were above 56.7% and as segregating when the standard deviation between donors was above 5%. A statistical classification framework was developed to diagnose cytomegalovirus status using the catalog of TCR beta chain sequences. V and J gene assignment, in a later analysis, came from comparing TCR nucleotide sequences with IMGT/GENE-DB human TR gene sequences. In a later analysis, CDR3 sequences and most-parsimonious VDJ recombination scenarios were assigned using the TCRdist pipeline. A later analysis defined each TCR beta chain by its CDR3 amino acid sequence plus V-gene family, and excluded reads lacking a unique V-gene family. As a way to deal with suspected cross-contamination and a sequencing artifact, a later analysis dropped more than 500 nucleotide sequences that were highly shared and had low generation probability. In a later analysis, a clonal expansion index for each public chain was calculated from normalized within-repertoire ranks of inferred template counts. In a later analysis, generation probabilities were computed using a VDJ recombination model fitted to out-of-frame rearrangements, and the results were checked against IGoR. A later analysis scored TCR-TCR, TCR-HLA and TCR-CMV co-occurrence with hypergeometric tests, applying a repertoire-size bias correction to TCR pairs. A later analysis estimated false discovery rates by permuting HLA or CMV assignments 20 times. A later analysis grouped co-occurring TCRs with DBSCAN, adding TCRdist sequence similarity when clustering within HLA-allele-positive subsets. Repertoires with fewer than 30,000 or more than 120,000 public chains, plus five repertoires with anomalous nucleotide sharing, were excluded from co-occurrence clustering. TCRdb provides this immuneACCESS table in a form limited to in-frame rearrangements. Some clones are lacking; in checked studies, under half of them reflect an unresolved V gene, and why the rest are absent is not known. V, J and clone size derive from that table, while D and trimming were established from the DNA sequence. The sample has around 19,000 clones on record, approximately 80% of them singletons. Jointly, the top ten make up over 20% of the sample.

The study at large found these results: Compared with equally common non-associated chains, HLA-associated TCR beta chains in a later analysis were more clonally expanded and had lower generation probabilities. A further reported finding was that TCR beta sequences accurately predicted the HLA-A and HLA-B alleles for most subjects in the first cohort. For the cohort, immune exposure information was limited to CMV serostatus. In a later analysis, the rate of TCR association differed among HLA loci, with DRB1 alleles having the most associated TCRs and HLA-C alleles having the fewest. Broadly in line with IMGT annotations, most TCR beta V segments showed up in productive rearrangements about 90% or about 30% of the time in an earlier analysis of 450 to 600 of the donors. The classifier was reported to diagnose cytomegalovirus status with high specificity and sensitivity in both the original and validation cohorts. A later analysis reported that several top co-occurrence clusters appeared linked to parvovirus B19, influenza, CMV and Epstein-Barr virus. Compared with the approximately 700-donor mean, donors in an Asian-associated ancestry cluster had fewer N-insertions in productive TCRs, according to a later genetic analysis. The earlier analysis of nearly 600 of the donors excluded roughly 17 rarely observed V segments, including chromosome 9 orphons, because counts were too low. Correlated functional status among segregating V segments might be attributable to linkage disequilibrium, but an unknown experimental factor could not be ruled out. Assigning TCR associations to individual alleles was difficult when HLA alleles, especially DR and DQ, strongly co-occurred. A cluster of highly shared sequence variants was judged likely to be a technical artifact of the sequencing pipeline. Specific HLA alleles were associated with 16,951 TCR beta sequences at a false discovery rate of 0.05 in a later analysis. While some public TCRs were present in many individuals, most TCR sequences turned up only very rarely across donors. In a later genetic analysis, a missense DCLRE1C variant was associated with V-gene and J-gene trimming of TCR beta chains, and the association was replicated in an independent cohort. Most CMV-associated TCR beta chains appeared to be HLA-restricted in a later analysis, and the HLA associations seemed to be driven largely by CMV exposure. Sequencing depth was assumed to be roughly uniform across donors in the presence/absence analyses, though that assumption may not hold. In vitro tests confirmed that three of the cytomegalovirus-associated TCR beta chains recognize cytomegalovirus antigens. According to the authors, the approach could potentially be generalized to other disease states and immunological phenotypes. HLA typing was unavailable for some donors at each locus, so association tests used only the typed subset. A total of 150 or so TCR beta chains were listed by the study as associated with cytomegalovirus. The cohort was sequenced for TCR beta chains only, and without alpha or paired-chain data the features that could be detected were limited.

Sequencing used PBMCs. This TCR was sampled from a human donor in good health.

CDR3 reads: CAWALGTANQPQHF. At the DNA level, the sequence is TGTGCCTGGGCCCTGGGGACAGCTAATCAGCCCCAGCATTTT. The rearrangement combines TRBV30 with TRBJ1-5, with 7 bases matching TRBD1. According to the germline V gene (reference sequence), CDR1 reads GTSNPN and CDR2 reads SVGIG. From cysteine to phenylalanine, the CDR3 is 14 amino acids long. The kept DNA is CDR3 alone, 42 bases in frame from the first base. For this chain, trimming is 5 bases at the V end and 4 bases at the J end, and the number of junction bases without a gene match is 8.